This T cell receptor (beta chain) was documented in a study of blood T cell repertoires in COVID-19. Across the whole study: Sites across the United States, Italy and Spain contributed samples from acute and convalescent COVID-19. PBMCs, B-cell-depleted T cells, or T cells provided the cDNA or gDNA that made up the material.

Per the authors' pipeline: How many nucleated cells were present was estimated from reference gene primer amplification. Some clones are missing from TCRdb's copy, which holds only in-frame ones; the method was immunoSEQ multiplex PCR. V and J calls and clone size are copied from that table; D and trimming were computed from the DNA. Counted here are more than 70,000 clones, 82% occurring once; the ten biggest clones make up around a third. Trimming stripped 6 bases from V and 2 bases from J, with 11 bases between. The V gene's germline CDR1 is SGHNT and CDR2 YYREEE (reference sequence). The CDR3 covers 13 residues.

Sequencing was performed on peripheral blood. This receptor was obtained from a woman aged 70-85 years with acute or convalescent COVID-19. The chain carries TRBV5-4 and TRBJ1-2; D not certain. CDR3 bases: TGTGCCAGCACCGACGGACTAAACTATGGCTACACCTTC. The encoded protein is CASTDGLNYGYTF.